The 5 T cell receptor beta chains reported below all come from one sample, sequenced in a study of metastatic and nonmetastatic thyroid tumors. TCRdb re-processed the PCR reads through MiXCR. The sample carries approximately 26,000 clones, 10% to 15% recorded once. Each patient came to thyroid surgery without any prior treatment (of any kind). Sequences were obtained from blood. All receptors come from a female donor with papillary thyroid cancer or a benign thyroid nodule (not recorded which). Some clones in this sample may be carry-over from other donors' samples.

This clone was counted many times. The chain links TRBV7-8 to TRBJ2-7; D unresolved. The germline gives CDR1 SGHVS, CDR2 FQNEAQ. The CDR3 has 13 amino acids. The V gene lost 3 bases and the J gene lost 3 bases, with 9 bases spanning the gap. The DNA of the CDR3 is TGTGCCAGCAGCTTTTTCCTGGACTACGAGCAGTACTTC. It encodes CASSFFLDYEQYF.

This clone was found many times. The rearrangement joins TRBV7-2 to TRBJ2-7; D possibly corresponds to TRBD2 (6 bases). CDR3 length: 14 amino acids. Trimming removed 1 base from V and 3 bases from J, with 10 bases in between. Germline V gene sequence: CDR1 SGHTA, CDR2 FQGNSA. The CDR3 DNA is TGTGCCAGCAGCTTAGGGGGCGGGGTCTACGAGCAGTACTTC. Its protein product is CASSLGGGVYEQYF. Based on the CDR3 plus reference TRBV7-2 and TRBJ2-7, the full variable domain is GAGVSQSPSNKVTEKGKDVELRCDPISGHTALYWYRQSLGQGLEFLIYFQGNSAPDKSGLPSDRFSAERTGGSVSTLTIQRTQQEDSAVYLCASSLGGGVYEQYFGPGTRLTVT.

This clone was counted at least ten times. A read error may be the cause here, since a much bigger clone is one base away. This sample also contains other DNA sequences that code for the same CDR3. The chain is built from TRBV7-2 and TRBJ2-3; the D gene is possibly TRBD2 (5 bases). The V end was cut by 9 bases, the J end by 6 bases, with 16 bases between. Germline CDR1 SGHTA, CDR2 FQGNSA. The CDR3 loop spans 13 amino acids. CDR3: CASRPGSQDTQYF. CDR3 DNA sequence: TGTGCCAGTAGACCGGGGTCCCAGGATACGCAGTATTTT.

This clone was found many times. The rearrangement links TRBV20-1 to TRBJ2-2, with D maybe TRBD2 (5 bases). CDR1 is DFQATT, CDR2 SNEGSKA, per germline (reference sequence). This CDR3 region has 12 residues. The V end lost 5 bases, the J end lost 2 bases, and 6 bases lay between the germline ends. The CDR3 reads CSAEGNTGELFF. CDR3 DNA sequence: TGCAGTGCTGAGGGAAACACCGGGGAGCTGTTTTTT.

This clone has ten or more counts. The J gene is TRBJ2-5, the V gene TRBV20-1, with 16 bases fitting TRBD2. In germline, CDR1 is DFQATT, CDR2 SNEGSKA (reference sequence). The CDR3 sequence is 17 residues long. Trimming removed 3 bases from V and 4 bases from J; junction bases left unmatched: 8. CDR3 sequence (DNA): TGCAGTGCTAGGGGGGGGACTAGCGGGAGGGTAGGAGAGACCCAGTACTTC. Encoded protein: CSARGGTSGRVGETQYF.